This T cell receptor beta chain is from a study of blood T cell repertoires in COVID-19. Study-level information: The United States, Italy and Spain provided the acute and convalescent COVID-19 samples. Sample material is recorded as cDNA or gDNA derived from T cells, B-cell-depleted T cells, or PBMCs.

The CDR3 sequence is 13 residues long. Germline assignment: CDR1 MNHEY and CDR2 SVGAGI. The V gene lost 10 bases and the J gene lost 0 bases, with 12 bases spanning the gap. This clone has only one observation. Authors' analysis steps: Scientists estimated how many nucleated cells there were by amplifying reference gene primers. Only in-frame clones appear in the TCRdb table, and some are missing; sequencing was by immunoSEQ multiplex PCR. For V, J and clone size, that table is used; D and trimming come from the DNA. The data show tens of thousands of clones, roughly 88% seen once. The sequencing sample was made of peripheral blood. The chain combines TRBV6-5 with TRBJ1-1; D gene unclear. This clonotype originated in a woman between 55 and 75 years old with acute or convalescent COVID-19. CDR3: CATYGPMNTEAFF. CDR3 nucleotide sequence: TGTGCCACCTATGGGCCGATGAACACTGAAGCTTTCTTT.